The rows below give T cell receptor beta chains drawn from one sample of a study of blood T cell repertoires in COVID-19. Assay: immunoSEQ multiplex PCR; the TCRdb copy retains only in-frame clones and omits some. The table includes about 50,000 clones, under 90% detected once. What was sequenced was peripheral blood. The receptors come from a man between 60 and 70 years old with acute or convalescent COVID-19. The CDR3 runs from the conserved cysteine through the conserved F or W. The order of the fields is D gene, J gene, V gene, CDR3 DNA, CDR3 protein. A D gene is named only where the DNA matches it firmly.

- | TRBJ1-4 | TRBV11-2 | TGTGCCAGCAGCTTGGTGCGGACTACTGGTACGACTAATGAAAAACTGTTTTTT | CASSLVRTTGTTNEKLFF
TRBD2 | TRBJ2-3 | TRBV27 | TGTGCCAGCAGTCCCCGACTAGCGGGGGGGGAAGATACGCAGTATTTT | CASSPRLAGGEDTQYF
- | TRBJ1-2 | TRBV10-1 | TGCGCCAGCAACGGAGATGGCTACACCTTC | CASNGDGYTF
- | TRBJ2-2 | TRBV6-5 | TGTGCCAGCAGTTATGGCTTGAACACCGGGGAGCTGTTTTTT | CASSYGLNTGELFF
TRBD2 | TRBJ2-5 | TRBV5-1 | TGCGCCAGCAGCTTGGGGCTAGCGGGGGCCCGGTACCAAGAGACCCAGTACTTC | CASSLGLAGARYQETQYF
TRBD1 | TRBJ2-3 | TRBV6-6 | TGTGCCAGCAGTTCCGGACAGGGGGCTAGTACAGATACGCAGTATTTT | CASSSGQGASTDTQYF
TRBD1 | TRBJ1-5 | TRBV2 | TGTGCCAGCAGTGAAGAGACAGGGCTTGCCTATAGCAATCAGCCCCAGCATTTT | CASSEETGLAYSNQPQHF
- | TRBJ2-7 | TRBV19 | TGTGCCACCTCGACGCAACAGGGCTACGAGCAGTACTTC | CATSTQQGYEQYF
- | TRBJ2-6 | TRBV5-5 | TGTGCCAGCAGCCTCAGGGGTAATGGGGCCAACGTCCTGACTTTC | CASSLRGNGANVLTF
- | TRBJ1-2 | TRBV7-2 | TGTGCCAGCAGCTTAGGGGGGCAGGCTAACTATGGCTACACCTTC | CASSLGGQANYGYTF
TRBD1 | TRBJ1-2 | TRBV10-2 | TGCGCCAGCAGTGAGTCAACAGGGGTGTACTATGGCTACACCTTC | CASSESTGVYYGYTF
- | TRBJ1-1 | TRBV10-3 | TGTGCCATCCACGGGGAAGGCACTGAAGCTTTCTTT | CAIHGEGTEAFF
- | TRBJ1-1 | TRBV11-2 | TGTGCCAGCAGCTTAGATCCGTACGTCCCGGGTGAAGCTTTCTTT | CASSLDPYVPGEAFF
TRBD2 | TRBJ2-1 | TRBV11-2 | TGTGCCAGCAGCCCCGGGGGGACTAGCGGTATAGCAAATGAGCAGTTCTTC | CASSPGGTSGIANEQFF
TRBD1 | TRBJ2-1 | TRBV5-4 | TGTGCCAGCAGCTTGAAGACAGGGGTGAATGAGCAGTTCTTC | CASSLKTGVNEQFF
TRBD1 | TRBJ2-5 | TRBV25-1 | TGTGCCAGCAGTGAATATGAGACAGGGTATGGAGAGACCCAGTACTTC | CASSEYETGYGETQYF
TRBD1 | TRBJ1-2 | TRBV6-5 | TGTGCCAGCAGAACAGGGGGGGGCTATGGCTACACCTTC | CASRTGGGYGYTF
TRBD2 | TRBJ2-1 | TRBV24-1 | TGTGCCACCAGTGATCCTGTACTAGCGGGGCGTGGGGGTGAGCAGTTCTTC | CATSDPVLAGRGGEQFF
- | TRBJ2-1 | TRBV24-1 | TGTGCCACCAGTGATTCCTGGACAGCGTCCTACAATGAGCAGTTCTTC | CATSDSWTASYNEQFF
TRBD2 | TRBJ2-5 | TRBV10-3 | TGTGCCATCAGTGGTAGACTAGCGGGGGAAGAGACCCAGTACTTC | CAISGRLAGEETQYF
- | TRBJ1-5 | TRBV6-5 | TGTGCCAGCAGCCGGGGCAATCAGCCCCAGCATTTT | CASSRGNQPQHF
TRBD1 | TRBJ1-2 | TRBV28 | TGTGCCAGCAGTTCGATTCCCGGGACAGAGCACTATGGCTACACCTTC | CASSSIPGTEHYGYTF
TRBD2 | TRBJ2-3 | TRBV9 | TGTGCCAGCAGCGTATTAACGGGGGGAGACACAGATACGCAGTATTTT | CASSVLTGGDTDTQYF